These 25 T cell receptor beta chains came from one sample sequenced in a study of CD8 T cells in ankylosing spondylitis. TCRdb passed the 5' RACE reads through MiXCR, listing each CDR3 protein once. The data contain fewer than 400,000 distinct CDR3 sequences, approximately 15% of them singletons. Source material: blood, either unsorted or a sorted T cell fraction (not recorded which). These TCRs come from a male donor with ankylosing spondylitis or in good health (not recorded which).

This chain connects TRBV4-1 to TRBJ2-2; TRBD1 or TRBD2 may be the D gene (6 bases each). This CDR3 has 17 residues. The V gene lost 4 bases and the J gene lost 2 bases, with 17 bases spanning the gap. Germline CDR1 is MGHRA and CDR2 is YSYEKL. The CDR3 DNA reads as TGCGCCAGCAGCCCCCGCGAGACGGGGGCAAACACCGGGGAGCTGTTTTTT. This translates into CASSPRETGANTGELFF.

With respect to this clonotype: A much larger clone differs by one base, so this may be a read error. The chain employs TRBV20-1 and TRBJ2-7; the match to TRBD2 covers 10 bases. Per germline, CDR1 DFQATT and CDR2 SNEGSKA (reference sequence). This CDR3 is 15 amino acids long. CDR3 sequence (DNA): TGCAGTGCTAGCCGCCTAGCGGGAGCGCTCTACGAGAAGTACTTC. Protein sequence: CSASRLAGALYEKYF.

This clonotype has a count of ten or more. The rearrangement links TRBV5-1 to TRBJ2-7, with D tentatively TRBD1 (6 bases). CDR1 SGHRS and CDR2 YFSETQ come from the germline V gene. V gave up 2 bases and J gave up 2 bases, with 8 bases separating them. This CDR3 spans 13 amino acids. CDR3 DNA: TGCGCCAGCAGCTTAACAGGGCCCTACGAGCAGTACTTC. Translated, it gives CASSLTGPYEQYF. Full variable domain (remainder filled in from reference TRBV5-1 and TRBJ2-7): KAGVTQTPRYLIKTRGQQVTLSCSPISGHRSVSWYQQTPGQGLQFLFEYFSETQRNKGNFPGRFSGRQFSNSRSEMNVSTLELGDSALYLCASSLTGPYEQYFGPGTRLTVT.

This chain connects TRBV7-2 to TRBJ2-2, with 12 bases aligning to TRBD2. The junction had 6 bases not matched to a gene; V was cut back by 7 bases and J by 6 bases. This CDR3 has 15 residues. Germline CDR1 reads SGHTA; CDR2 reads FQGNSA. The CDR3, as DNA: TGTGCCAGCACCTCTAGCGGGGGGGCAGCCGGGGAGCTGTTTTTT. The encoded protein is CASTSSGGAAGELFF.

The chain couples TRBV18 to TRBJ2-7; D unresolved. CDR1 KGHSH and CDR2 LQKENI come from the germline V gene. This CDR3 region has 13 residues. V lost 4 bases and J lost 7, with 14 bases in between. For the CDR3, the DNA is TGTGCCAGCTCACTCCTCCCCCTACGGGAGCAGTACTTC. Its protein is CASSLLPLREQYF.

A few counts support this clonotype. V and J are TRBV10-3 and TRBJ2-3; the match to TRBD1 covers 7 bases. Per the germline V gene, CDR1 is ENHRY and CDR2 is SYGVKD. This CDR3 is built from 13 residues. The junction had 7 bases not matched to a gene; V was cut back by 7 bases and J by 6 bases. The CDR3: CAIKDRVEDTQYF. The CDR3 DNA is TGTGCCATCAAAGACAGGGTAGAGGATACGCAGTATTTT.

In nucleotides, the CDR3 is TGTGCCAGCAGCCAGACTAGCGGGCCGGCTTACGAGCAGTACTTC. Translation gives CASSQTSGPAYEQYF. The rearrangement uses TRBV27 and TRBJ2-7, with 10 nucleotides matching TRBD2. The V segment lost 6 bases and the J segment 4 bases; nucleotides outside the gene matches: 9. The CDR3 has 15 amino acids. From germline, CDR1 is MNHEY and CDR2 SMNVEV (reference sequence).

This clonotype turned up a few times. The rearrangement links TRBV10-1 to TRBJ2-1, with TRBD2 matching 9 bases. Germline CDR1 WNHNN, CDR2 SYGVQD (reference sequence). This CDR3 contains 16 residues. V dropped 2 bases and J dropped 8; count of bases not matched to a gene: 10. The CDR3, as DNA: TGCGCCAGCAGTGAGGGGGCTAGCGGGATAGGTGATGAGCAGTTCTTC. Its translation is CASSEGASGIGDEQFF.

The gene calls are TRBV21-1 and TRBJ2-7; the table's D call TRBD1 went unverified against the DNA. TRBV21-1 is a listed pseudogene. This CDR3 region has 18 residues. The CDR3 is CASSPYQGRLTGVREQYF. CDR3 nucleotide sequence: TGTGCCAGCAGCCCCTATCAGGGACGTTTAACAGGTGTGAGGGAGCAGTACTTC.

This clonotype is classed as medium-sized (0.01 to 0.1%). V gene TRBV5-1 combines with J gene TRBJ2-3; 8 bases fit TRBD2. Germline V gene sequence: CDR1 SGHRS, CDR2 YFSETQ. The J segment lost 0 bases and the V segment lost 3 bases, leaving 6 bases of the junction unmatched. The CDR3 length is 16 residues. The CDR3: CASSSRTSPSTDTQYF. DNA of the CDR3: TGCGCCAGCAGCTCGCGGACTAGCCCCAGCACAGATACGCAGTATTTT.

The sample holds many counts of this clonotype. The V call is TRBV5-1, the J call TRBJ2-1; 10 nucleotides align to TRBD2. CDR3 size: 16 residues. The V gene end was trimmed by 1 base and the J gene end by 4 bases; junction bases not matched to a gene: 5. Germline V gives CDR1 SGHRS, CDR2 YFSETQ. CDR3 sequence (DNA): TGCGCCAGCAGCTTGCAGGCTAGCGGGGGATACAATGAGCAGTTCTTC. Translation: CASSLQASGGYNEQFF.

This clonotype was seen more than once but under ten times. The rearrangement joins TRBV20-1 to TRBJ2-3; D is unresolved. Germline-derived CDR1 and CDR2 are DFQATT and SNEGSKA (reference sequence). The CDR3 spans 14 residues. Between the trimmed V and J ends, which lost 2 bases and 2 bases, there was a span of 11 bases. The CDR3 nucleotides read TGCAGTGCTAGATCAGATACTACCACAGATACGCAGTATTTT. This sequence encodes CSARSDTTTDTQYF.

The rearrangement uses TRBV20-1 and TRBJ1-1; D is undetermined. The germline V gene encodes CDR1 DFQATT and CDR2 SNEGSKA (reference sequence). V lost 0 bases and J lost 1, with 9 bases in between. The CDR3 has 14 residues. DNA of the CDR3: TGCAGTGCTAGAGATCATTACAAGAACACTGAAGCTTTCTTT. It yields the protein CSARDHYKNTEAFF.

This clonotype was seen many times. V gene TRBV12-3 or TRBV12-4 combines with J gene TRBJ2-3; D not certain. CDR3 length: 13 residues. V shed 5 bases and J shed 6 bases, with 12 bases lying between them. In DNA form, the CDR3 reads TGTGCCAGCAGTAATCCAACCAGGGATACGCAGTATTTT. Amino acid sequence: CASSNPTRDTQYF.

The chain recombines TRBV10-3 with TRBJ2-7; D possibly uses TRBD1 or TRBD2 (6 bases each). V shed 3 bases and J shed 1 base, with 13 bases lying between them. Germline V gene lookup returns CDR1 ENHRY and CDR2 SYGVKD. The CDR3 runs to 15 residues. CDR3 bases: TGTGCCATCAGTGATAAGGGGGGCTGGTCCTACGAGCAGTACTTC. It yields the protein CAISDKGGWSYEQYF.

This clonotype was picked up many times. The rearrangement uses TRBV6-2 or TRBV6-3 and TRBJ1-1; no reliable D call. The V end lost 2 bases, the J end lost 0 bases, and 7 bases lay between the germline ends. The CDR3 has 14 amino acids. The germline gives CDR1 MNHEY, CDR2 SVGEGT. This chain's CDR3 is CASSYGGLNTEAFF. The CDR3 DNA sequence: TGTGCCAGCAGTTACGGCGGCCTGAACACTGAAGCTTTCTTT.

The V gene is TRBV15, the J gene TRBJ2-3; TRBD2 is a possible D gene (6 bases). V dropped 4 bases and J dropped 6 bases, with 14 bases sitting between them. The germline CDR1 and CDR2 sequences are LNHNV and YYDKDF (reference sequence). The CDR3 has 14 residues. The CDR3: CATSTPTSSDTQYF. The CDR3 DNA reads as TGTGCCACCAGCACTCCGACTAGTTCGGATACGCAGTATTTT.

The chain carries TRBV29-1 and TRBJ2-1; D possibly corresponds to TRBD2 (7 bases). V lost 7 bases and J 9 bases, leaving 16 bases between the germline ends. This CDR3 spans 12 amino acids. CDR1 SQVTM and CDR2 ANQGSEA come from the germline V gene. The CDR3 DNA reads as TGCAGCGCAGGGGCCAGGGAGGGTGAGCAGTTCTTC. As protein: CSAGAREGEQFF.

This clonotype was counted at least ten times. The gene calls are TRBV12-3 or TRBV12-4 and TRBJ1-5; D unclear. The V gene lost 2 bases and the J gene lost 7 bases, with 6 bases spanning the gap. This CDR3 contains 12 residues. This chain's CDR3 is CASSLRIQPQHF. In DNA, the CDR3 is TGTGCCAGCAGTTTACGCATCCAGCCCCAGCATTTT.

This clonotype has ten or more counts. V usage is TRBV7-9 and J usage is TRBJ1-1; no definite D call. The CDR3 loop spans 12 amino acids. The V end lost 3 bases, the J end lost 12 bases, and 14 bases lay between the germline ends. Germline V gene data show CDR1 as SEHNR and CDR2 as FQNEAQ (reference sequence). CDR3 coding DNA: TGTGCCAGCAGCTTCCCTCCTCCGGCAACTTTCTTT. This encodes CASSFPPPATFF.

The chain uses TRBV29-1 and TRBJ2-7; no firm D call. Germline V gives CDR1 SQVTM, CDR2 ANQGSEA. This CDR3 is 12 amino acids long. Trimming left V 4 bases short and J 3 bases short, with 10 bases between. The CDR3 loop reads CSVVFEDYEQYF. DNA of the CDR3: TGCAGCGTTGTCTTCGAGGACTACGAGCAGTACTTC.

This clonotype was counted between two and nine times. The chain employs TRBV6-1 and TRBJ2-2, with D possibly TRBD2 on 5 matching bases. CDR3 length equals 14 residues. Trimming stripped 7 bases from V and 0 bases from J, with 9 bases between. CDR1 and CDR2 (germline): MNHNS, SASEGT. CDR3 region: CASIDGTNTGELFF. The DNA for the CDR3 is TGTGCCAGCATCGACGGGACGAACACCGGGGAGCTGTTTTTT.

This clonotype was seen more than once but under ten times. The chain recombines TRBV5-1 with TRBJ2-3; D tentatively reads TRBD1 or TRBD2 (6 bases each). The V end was cut by 0 bases, the J end by 3 bases, with 17 bases between. CDR3 length: 17 amino acids. Germline V gives CDR1 SGHRS, CDR2 YFSETQ. Written as DNA, the CDR3 is TGCGCCAGCAGCTTGGAGGTCCGAGGGGGGAAGACAGATACGCAGTATTTT. It codes for CASSLEVRGGKTDTQYF. The variable domain in full, completed from reference TRBV5-1 and TRBJ2-3, reads KAGVTQTPRYLIKTRGQQVTLSCSPISGHRSVSWYQQTPGQGLQFLFEYFSETQRNKGNFPGRFSGRQFSNSRSEMNVSTLELGDSALYLCASSLEVRGGKTDTQYFGPGTRLTVL.

This chain links TRBV7-9 with TRBJ2-3; no clear D. The germline gives CDR1 SEHNR, CDR2 FQNEAQ (reference sequence). The V end was cut by 1 base, the J end by 5 bases, with 4 bases between. The CDR3 extends over 12 amino acids. Here the CDR3 DNA reads TGTGCCAGCAGCTTAGTGGTAGATACGCAGTATTTT. It is translated as CASSLVVDTQYF.

This clonotype occurred a few times. V and J are TRBV15 and TRBJ2-3; the match to TRBD2 covers 9 bases. Germline CDR1 reads LNHNV; CDR2 reads YYDKDF (reference sequence). This CDR3 has 15 amino acids. V shed 3 bases and J 3 bases; nucleotides not matched to a gene: 4. CDR3 amino acids: CATSSSGGRTDTQYF. The CDR3 coding sequence is TGTGCCACCAGCAGTAGCGGGGGTAGGACAGATACGCAGTATTTT. Complete variable domain (other parts from reference TRBV15 and TRBJ2-3): DAMVIQNPRYQVTQFGKPVTLSCSQTLNHNVMYWYQQKSSQAPKLLFHYYDKDFNNEADTPDNFQSRRPNTSFCFLDIRSPGLGDTAMYLCATSSSGGRTDTQYFGPGTRLTVL.